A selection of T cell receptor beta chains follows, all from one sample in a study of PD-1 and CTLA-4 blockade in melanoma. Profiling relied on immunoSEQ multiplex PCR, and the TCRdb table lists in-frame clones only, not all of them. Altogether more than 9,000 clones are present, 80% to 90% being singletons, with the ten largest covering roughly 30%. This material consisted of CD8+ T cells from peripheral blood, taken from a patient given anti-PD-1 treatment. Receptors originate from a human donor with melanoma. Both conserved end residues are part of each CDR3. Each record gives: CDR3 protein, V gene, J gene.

CASSLGQGTPAFF	TRBV7-8	TRBJ1-1
CASSLYVDTGELFF	TRBV5-1	TRBJ2-2
CSVERVEGLAGGLSYNEQFF	TRBV29-1	TRBJ2-1
CASSWTSGNEQFF	TRBV12-3/TRBV12-4	TRBJ2-1
CASSLYGGMNTEAFF	TRBV27	TRBJ1-1
CASSSRDSSNEKLFF	TRBV19	TRBJ1-4
CASSSLSYEQYF	TRBV11-3	TRBJ2-7
CASTAAAGELFF	TRBV12-3/TRBV12-4	TRBJ2-2
CASSPRTGENTEAFF	TRBV4-1	TRBJ1-1
CASSLRGYGYTF	TRBV5-6	TRBJ1-2
CASSLSSLTGNQPQHF	TRBV27	TRBJ1-5
CASSHGGTIEAFF	TRBV6-5	TRBJ1-1
CASSYGQGNTEAFF	TRBV5-6	TRBJ1-1
CASSGSLRGEQYF	TRBV7-8	TRBJ2-7
CASSFSGYEQYF	TRBV11-2	TRBJ2-7
CSVIRGTFEAFF	TRBV29-1	TRBJ1-1
CSAEDGTNTDTQYF	TRBV29-1	TRBJ2-3
CASSQDRGNYGYTF	TRBV4-1	TRBJ1-2
CASSPHGGGTEAFF	TRBV4-1	TRBJ1-1
CASSLGRNTEAFF	TRBV11-3	TRBJ1-1
CASRTSGYYEQYF	TRBV13	TRBJ2-7
CASSSGEQETQYF	TRBV11-1	TRBJ2-5
CASSMAGGPYNEQFF	TRBV19	TRBJ2-1
CASSLGGNTEAFF	TRBV12-3/TRBV12-4	TRBJ1-1
CATSDAGDKNIQYF	TRBV24-1	TRBJ2-4
CASTRVSNNEQFF	TRBV2	TRBJ2-1
CASSQDPVGYEQYF	TRBV4-1	TRBJ2-7
CASSLLLGTELNEQYF	TRBV7-8	TRBJ2-7
CATSREQGSYEQYF	TRBV15	TRBJ2-7
CASSWARRNTEAFF	TRBV5-1	TRBJ1-1
CSAHQEYGYTF	TRBV20-1	TRBJ1-2
CASSPGTSYEQFF	TRBV27	TRBJ2-1
CASSLAGGTEAFF	TRBV12-3/TRBV12-4	TRBJ1-1
CASTSYGGTGNTIYF	TRBV9	TRBJ1-3
CASSHGTDYNTEAFF	TRBV7-2	TRBJ1-1
CASSPGGQANYEQYF	TRBV13	TRBJ2-7
CASDPSQRGRSRGYTF	TRBV2	TRBJ1-2
CASSRGHSAETQYF	TRBV16	TRBJ2-5
CASSASSYGYTF	TRBV7-8	TRBJ1-2
CATEQGIGREQYF	TRBV19	TRBJ2-7
CASSPRSGSSYNEQFF	TRBV27	TRBJ2-1
CATVAESYNEQFF	TRBV10-3	TRBJ2-1
CASRPPGTPNSPLHF	TRBV5-4	TRBJ1-6